Each of the 22 T cell receptor beta chains below was sequenced from the same sample in a study of cytomegalovirus exposure and HLA in healthy donors. TCRdb keeps only in-frame clones here, not all; method: immunoSEQ multiplex PCR. The table shows hundreds of thousands of clones, with 87% occurring only once. Sequenced sample: PBMCs. Receptors were obtained from a young woman in good health and CMV-seropositive.

The chain combines TRBV4-1 with TRBJ1-1; possible D gene TRBD1, 5 bases. The CDR3 sequence is 15 residues long. Germline V gives CDR1 MGHRA, CDR2 YSYEKL. V was clipped by 6 bases and J by 0 bases, with 14 bases between them. CDR3 DNA: TGCGCCAGCAGGCAGGGAAGTCGGGTGAACACTGAAGCTTTCTTT. Its translation is CASRQGSRVNTEAFF.

The chain recombines TRBV15 with TRBJ1-2; 8 positions agree with TRBD1. The germline V gene has CDR1 LNHNV and CDR2 YYDKDF (reference sequence). The CDR3 totals 15 residues. V trimming: 0 bases; J trimming: 7 bases; junction bases outside the gene matches: 7. The CDR3 sequence: CATSRDMDRDAGYTF. The CDR3, as DNA: TGTGCCACCAGCAGAGATATGGACAGGGATGCTGGCTACACCTTC.

The chain links TRBV28 to TRBJ1-1; D might be TRBD1 (5 bases). The V and J ends lost 5 bases and 2 bases respectively, with 12 bases between them. The CDR3 has 14 amino acids. Germline values: CDR1 MDHEN, CDR2 SYDVKM. The CDR3 DNA sequence: TGTGCCAGCAGTCCGCACAGGTTAAACACTGAAGCTTTCTTT. As protein: CASSPHRLNTEAFF.

This chain connects TRBV19 to TRBJ1-2, with TRBD1 identical over 9 bases. The CDR3 sequence is 19 residues long. Trimming took 4 bases from V and 6 from J; bases not matched to a gene: 21. CDR1 is LNHDA, CDR2 SQIVND, per germline (reference sequence). The DNA of the CDR3 is TGTGCCAGTAGTACGGACAGGGGATGGTTGGACCTCCCCGGGGATGGCTACACCTTC. Amino acids: CASSTDRGWLDLPGDGYTF.

This CDR3 is CASSDQEGTVNYGYTF. CDR3 nucleotides: TGTGCCAGCAGTGATCAGGAGGGAACAGTTAACTATGGCTACACCTTC. The J gene is TRBJ1-2, the V gene TRBV6-1; the D is unclear. This CDR3 has 16 amino acids. V was pared by 3 bases and J by 1 base, with 15 bases between. The germline V gene has CDR1 MNHNS and CDR2 SASEGT.

The chain uses TRBV4-2 and TRBJ2-7; 7 bases agree with TRBD1. Germline trimming cut 3 bases from V and 4 bases from J; bases unmatched to any gene: 6. The CDR3 is 14 residues long. Germline V gene sequence: CDR1 LGHNA, CDR2 YNFKEQ. The CDR3: CASSQTDRRYEQYF. In DNA, the CDR3 is TGTGCCAGCAGCCAGACGGACAGGAGGTACGAGCAGTACTTC.

V gene TRBV4-1 combines with J gene TRBJ2-2; TRBD1 matches 8 bases. The junction had 9 bases not matched to a gene; V was cut back by 0 bases and J by 6 bases. The CDR3 runs 17 residues. CDR1 and CDR2 from the germline V gene are MGHRA and YSYEKL. This chain's CDR3 is CASSQEPPRGQSGELFF. Written as DNA, the CDR3 is TGCGCCAGCAGCCAAGAACCCCCCAGGGGGCAATCCGGGGAGCTGTTTTTT.

The genes are TRBV28 and TRBJ2-2, with D possibly being TRBD2 (6 bases). V shed 6 bases and J shed 1 base, with 21 bases lying between them. This CDR3 spans 18 amino acids. Germline CDR1 and CDR2: MDHEN and SYDVKM. CDR3 DNA: TGTGCCAGCAGCTCCGAACGTACTAGCAGATTGAACACCGGGGAGCTGTTTTTT. Protein: CASSSERTSRLNTGELFF.

The chain uses TRBV7-8 and TRBJ2-7, with 9 bases matching TRBD1. V dropped 2 bases and J dropped 3; count of bases not matched to a gene: 5. The germline CDR1 and CDR2 sequences are SGHVS and FQNEAQ. The CDR3 extends over 15 amino acids. For the CDR3, the DNA is TGTGCCAGCAGCTTATCGGGACAGGGAATCTACGAGCAGTACTTC. Protein: CASSLSGQGIYEQYF.

DNA for the CDR3: TGTGCCAGCAGCGCAACCGTAACAAGACAGGGCCAAGAGACCCAGTACTTC. As protein: CASSATVTRQGQETQYF. This chain joins TRBV9 and TRBJ2-5; 7 bases line up with TRBD1. The CDR3 runs 17 residues. The junction had 12 bases not matched to a gene; V was cut back by 3 bases and J by 1 base. Germline assignment: CDR1 SGDLS and CDR2 YYNGEE.

V gene TRBV9 combines with J gene TRBJ1-5; 10 bases fit TRBD1. Per germline, CDR1 SGDLS and CDR2 YYNGEE. The CDR3 totals 15 residues. Trimming took 4 bases from V and 3 from J; bases not matched to a gene: 4. CDR3 sequence reads: CASSPGTGDNQPQHF. The CDR3 DNA follows: TGTGCCAGCAGCCCCGGGACAGGGGACAATCAGCCCCAGCATTTT.

The V and J genes are TRBV5-4 and TRBJ1-2; 9 nucleotides align to TRBD1. The CDR3 has 14 amino acids. V trimming: 5 bases; J trimming: 8 bases; junction bases outside the gene matches: 10. Germline V lookup: CDR1 SGHNT, CDR2 YYREEE (reference sequence). For the CDR3, the DNA is TGTGCCAGCAGTCCTGGACAGGGGATTGGGGGCTACACCTTC. Amino acid sequence: CASSPGQGIGGYTF.

The V call is TRBV7-9, the J call TRBJ2-7; the match to TRBD2 covers 8 bases. The CDR3 totals 19 residues. V was pared by 1 base and J by 2 bases, with 16 bases of the junction left unmatched. In germline, CDR1 is SEHNR, CDR2 FQNEAQ (reference sequence). The CDR3 DNA is TGTGCCAGCAGCTTAGTATCGGGAGGGGGGAGCCGGGAGACCTACGAGCAGTACTTC. Translation: CASSLVSGGGSRETYEQYF. The variable domain in full, completed from reference TRBV7-9 and TRBJ2-7, reads DTGVSQNPRHKITKRGQNVTFRCDPISEHNRLYWYRQTLGQGPEFLTYFQNEAQLEKSRLLSDRFSAERPKGSFSTLEIQRTEQGDSAMYLCASSLVSGGGSRETYEQYFGPGTRLTVT.

The J gene is TRBJ1-1, the V gene TRBV30; TRBD1 is a possible D gene (6 bases). Trimming pared 1 base from V and 3 bases from J, leaving 12 bases between. The CDR3 is made up of 14 amino acids. The germline CDR1 and CDR2 sequences are GTSNPN and SVGIG (reference sequence). CDR3 residues: CAWSATGMYTEAFF. The CDR3 DNA sequence: TGTGCCTGGAGTGCCACAGGGATGTACACTGAAGCTTTCTTT.

The V and J genes are TRBV18 and TRBJ1-2, with unresolved D. Per the germline V gene, CDR1 is KGHSH and CDR2 is LQKENI. V was cut by 0 bases and J by 7 bases, with 9 bases left in between. The CDR3 has 13 residues. CDR3 sequence reads: CASSPPGAAGYTF. CDR3 coding DNA: TGTGCCAGCTCACCACCGGGCGCAGCTGGCTACACCTTC.

The CDR3 loop reads CASRPQGGGNQPQHF. The DNA of the CDR3 is TGTGCCAGCAGACCTCAGGGTGGGGGCAATCAGCCCCAGCATTTT. The rearrangement joins TRBV5-8 to TRBJ1-5; D possibly corresponds to TRBD1 (5 bases). Germline values: CDR1 SGHTS, CDR2 YDEGEE. Trimming removed 5 bases at V and 2 bases at J, with 14 bases between. CDR3 size: 15 residues.

This clone was seen a few times. The CDR3 coding sequence is TGTGCCTGGAGTGTAGGGACAACGAACACCGGGGAGCTGTTTTTT. This encodes CAWSVGTTNTGELFF. V gene TRBV30 combines with J gene TRBJ2-2; possibly TRBD1 for D (6 bases). Germline V gene lookup returns CDR1 GTSNPN and CDR2 SVGIG (reference sequence). The V gene lost 0 bases and the J gene lost 0 bases, with 8 bases spanning the gap. This CDR3 is 15 amino acids long.

This clone was seen just once. V is TRBV7-9 and J is TRBJ1-2, with a weak D call TRBD1 (5 bases). V lost 5 bases and J lost 8, with 18 bases in between. There are 14 residues in the CDR3. Germline V gene data show CDR1 as SEHNR and CDR2 as FQNEAQ (reference sequence). This CDR3 reads CASSTTDTAKGYTF. In DNA, the CDR3 is TGTGCCAGCAGCACCACGGACACGGCGAAAGGCTACACCTTC. Looking up the rest from reference TRBV7-9 and TRBJ1-2 gives the full variable domain: DTGVSQNPRHKITKRGQNVTFRCDPISEHNRLYWYRQTLGQGPEFLTYFQNEAQLEKSRLLSDRFSAERPKGSFSTLEIQRTEQGDSAMYLCASSTTDTAKGYTFGSGTRLTVV.

The CDR3 nucleotides are TGTGCCAGCAGTCCTACCCTCCAGGGGTACAATGAGCAGTTCTTC. Amino acid sequence: CASSPTLQGYNEQFF. The V call is TRBV27, the J call TRBJ2-1; D possibly corresponds to TRBD1 (6 bases). V dropped 5 bases and J dropped 4 bases, with 15 bases sitting between them. The CDR3 loop spans 15 amino acids. The germline V gene encodes CDR1 MNHEY and CDR2 SMNVEV (reference sequence).

The chain couples TRBV5-1 to TRBJ2-5, with D possibly being TRBD1 (7 bases). Germline CDR1 and CDR2: SGHRS and YFSETQ. Trimming cost V 2 bases and J 3 bases, with 11 bases left between them. The CDR3 runs 14 residues. For the CDR3, the DNA is TGCGCCAGCAGCTTCGGAGGGACAGAAGAGACCCAGTACTTC. It codes for CASSFGGTEETQYF.

The chain carries TRBV2 and TRBJ2-1; 7 bases line up with TRBD2. V gave up 3 bases and J gave up 1 base; unmatched junction bases: 3. Germline CDR1 SNHLY, CDR2 FYNNEI. CDR3 length: 15 residues. DNA for the CDR3: TGTGCCAGCAGTGATCTAGCGGAGTCCTACAATGAGCAGTTCTTC. It is translated as CASSDLAESYNEQFF. Using reference TRBV2 and TRBJ2-1 for the parts outside the CDR3, the full variable domain is EPEVTQTPSHQVTQMGQEVILRCVPISNHLYFYWYRQILGQKVEFLVSFYNNEISEKSEIFDDQFSVERPDGSNFTLKIRSTKLEDSAMYFCASSDLAESYNEQFFGPGTRLTVL.

The chain combines TRBV25-1 with TRBJ1-1; D is perhaps TRBD1 (5 bases). The V gene's germline CDR1 is MGHDK and CDR2 SYGVNS. The CDR3 covers 13 residues. The germline V and J ends were trimmed by 1 base and 9 bases, with 12 bases remaining between them. The CDR3 sequence: CASSELGPLKAFF. The CDR3 DNA reads TGTGCCAGCAGTGAATTGGGGCCCTTGAAAGCTTTCTTT.